Listed below are T cell receptor beta chains from one sample, sequenced in a study of blood T cell repertoires in COVID-19. Data came from immunoSEQ multiplex PCR; TCRdb stores just in-frame clones and leaves some out. Seen here are fewer than 65,000 clones, 75% to 90% observed once, and the top ten hold 1% to 1.5%. The source material was peripheral blood. These receptors originate from a woman aged 80 or over with acute or convalescent COVID-19. Each CDR3 is given with its conserved first and last residue. A D gene is named only where the DNA matches it firmly. The size entry is marked missing in some rows and otherwise reads once, few, many or a size class.

clone size | J gene | D gene | V gene | CDR3 protein | CDR3 DNA
. | TRBJ2-1 | . | TRBV19 | CASSRPPGNEQFF | TGTGCCAGTAGTAGGCCCCCAGGGAATGAGCAGTTCTTC
. | TRBJ2-3 | TRBD2 | TRBV5-4 | CASPRLAGDTQYF | TGTGCCAGCCCGAGACTAGCGGGTGACACGCAGTATTTT
. | TRBJ1-1 | . | TRBV5-1 | CASSKTGMNTEAFF | TGCGCCAGCAGCAAAACGGGTATGAACACTGAAGCTTTCTTT
. | TRBJ2-1 | . | TRBV2 | CASGGANEQFF | TGTGCCAGCGGCGGGGCGAATGAGCAGTTCTTC
. | TRBJ1-1 | TRBD1 | TRBV28 | CASSSGTVNTEAFF | TGTGCCAGCAGTTCAGGGACAGTCAACACTGAAGCTTTCTTT
. | TRBJ1-2 | . | TRBV15 | CATSRGQANYGYTF | TGTGCCACCAGCAGAGGACAGGCAAACTATGGCTACACCTTC
. | TRBJ2-1 | . | TRBV3-1/TRBV3-2 | CASSQPSGNNEQFF | TGTGCCAGCAGCCAACCCTCGGGAAACAATGAGCAGTTCTTC
. | TRBJ2-7 | . | TRBV6-1 | CASSEWGDRYEQYF | TGTGCCAGCAGTGAATGGGGGGATAGGTACGAGCAGTACTTC
. | TRBJ1-1 | . | TRBV24-1 | CATSREGGTEAFF | TGTGCCACCAGTCGGGAGGGGGGCACTGAAGCTTTCTTT
. | TRBJ2-5 | TRBD1 | TRBV2 | CACGQGAEETQYF | TGTGCCTGCGGACAGGGGGCGGAAGAGACCCAGTACTTC
. | TRBJ2-1 | . | TRBV28 | CASIRGTYNEQFF | TGTGCCAGCATAAGGGGTACCTACAATGAGCAGTTCTTC
. | TRBJ1-3 | . | TRBV30 | CAWSPGGNTIYF | TGTGCCTGGAGTCCCGGTGGAAACACCATATATTTT
. | TRBJ1-5 | . | TRBV19 | CASSLQQGGNQPQHF | TGTGCCAGTAGTCTACAACAGGGCGGCAATCAGCCCCAGCATTTT
. | TRBJ1-1 | . | TRBV18 | CASSTDGGTEAFF | TGTGCCAGCTCAACTGACGGGGGCACTGAAGCTTTCTTT
. | TRBJ1-1 | . | TRBV2 | CASSEGRGTEAFF | TGTGCCAGCAGTGAAGGGCGGGGCACTGAAGCTTTCTTT
. | TRBJ2-5 | TRBD2 | TRBV19 | CASPLGVSGYQETQYF | TGTGCCAGCCCCCTGGGTGTTAGCGGGTATCAAGAGACCCAGTACTTC
. | TRBJ1-1 | TRBD1 | TRBV12-5 | CASGLNRGEAFF | TGTGCTAGTGGTTTGAACAGGGGTGAAGCTTTCTTT
. | TRBJ2-5 | TRBD2 | TRBV12-3/TRBV12-4 | CASSLRGEETQYF | TGTGCCAGCAGTTTGCGGGGGGAAGAGACCCAGTACTTC
. | TRBJ2-1 | TRBD2 | TRBV2 | CADSGATYNEQFF | TGTGCCGATAGCGGGGCCACTTACAATGAGCAGTTCTTC
. | TRBJ1-4 | . | TRBV7-9 | CASTITGGQKDEKLFF | TGTGCCAGCACCATAACGGGGGGGCAGAAGGATGAAAAACTGTTTTTT
. | TRBJ2-7 | TRBD2 | TRBV7-2 | CASSLGLAGLNEQYF | TGTGCCAGCAGCCTGGGACTAGCGGGGCTCAACGAGCAGTACTTC
. | TRBJ2-5 | TRBD2 | TRBV2 | CASSDILAGGSETQYF | TGTGCCAGCAGTGACATCCTAGCGGGAGGAAGTGAGACCCAGTACTTC
. | TRBJ2-3 | . | TRBV6-2/TRBV6-3 | CASSYSPGTDTQYF | TGTGCCAGCAGTTACTCGCCGGGCACAGATACGCAGTATTTT
. | TRBJ1-1 | . | TRBV18 | CASSFTAFGAMNTEAFF | TGTGCCAGCTCATTTACGGCGTTCGGAGCCATGAACACTGAAGCTTTCTTT
. | TRBJ2-2 | TRBD1 | TRBV29-1 | CSVDRGDTGELFF | TGCAGCGTGGACAGGGGGGACACCGGGGAGCTGTTTTTT
few | TRBJ1-5 | . | TRBV2 | CASNDLRGPNQPQHF | TGTGCCAGCAATGACTTAAGGGGTCCCAATCAGCCCCAGCATTTT
. | TRBJ1-6 | TRBD1 | TRBV4-2 | CASSQDLGQVFTNF | TGTGCCAGCAGCCAAGATCTGGGACAGGTCTTTACCAACTTT
. | TRBJ2-1 | TRBD1 | TRBV10-3 | CAITPGQGAEQFF | TGTGCCATCACCCCGGGACAGGGTGCTGAGCAGTTCTTC
once | TRBJ2-5 | TRBD2 | TRBV5-1 | CASSYRLAGETQYF | TGCGCCAGCAGCTATAGACTAGCGGGAGAGACCCAGTACTTC
. | TRBJ2-4 | . | TRBV5-6 | CASTTEQGRGIQYF | TGTGCCAGCACCACGGAGCAGGGAAGAGGCATTCAGTACTTC
. | TRBJ2-1 | . | TRBV19 | CASSIPSQGSDNEQFF | TGTGCCAGTAGTATTCCGTCCCAGGGGTCCGACAATGAGCAGTTCTTC
once | TRBJ1-5 | . | TRBV4-1 | CASSQEPGDQPQHF | TGCGCCAGCAGCCAAGAGCCAGGGGATCAGCCCCAGCATTTT
once | TRBJ1-3 | . | TRBV19 | CASRQFSGNTIYF | TGTGCCAGCCGACAGTTCTCTGGAAACACCATATATTTT
. | TRBJ1-6 | TRBD1 | TRBV29-1 | CSVGTGGDSPLHF | TGCAGCGTTGGGACAGGGGGCGATTCACCCCTCCACTTT
. | TRBJ2-7 | TRBD1 | TRBV30 | CAWSQGAREQYF | TGTGCCTGGAGCCAGGGGGCAAGGGAGCAGTACTTC
. | TRBJ1-4 | TRBD1 | TRBV3-1/TRBV3-2 | CASSLGRKLGTGVEKLFF | TGTGCCAGCAGCCTTGGTCGGAAATTGGGGACAGGGGTTGAAAAACTGTTTTTT
. | TRBJ1-5 | TRBD1 | TRBV19 | CASHRQGGNNQPQHF | TGTGCCAGCCACCGACAGGGGGGAAACAATCAGCCCCAGCATTTT
. | TRBJ1-5 | . | TRBV7-2 | CASNSLNQPQHF | TGTGCCAGCAACAGCTTAAATCAGCCCCAGCATTTT
. | TRBJ1-1 | TRBD1 | TRBV11-2 | CASSLGGGGTEAFF | TGTGCCAGCAGCTTAGGAGGGGGCGGCACTGAAGCTTTCTTT
. | TRBJ1-2 | . | TRBV2 | CASSHGGDNYGYTF | TGTGCCAGCAGCCACGGAGGGGACAACTATGGCTACACCTTC
. | TRBJ2-7 | . | TRBV7-8 | CASILWGADEQYF | TGTGCCAGCATTCTCTGGGGAGCGGACGAGCAGTACTTC
. | TRBJ1-4 | TRBD1 | TRBV19 | CASSSPDRSTEKLFF | TGTGCCAGTAGTTCACCGGACAGGAGTACCGAAAAACTGTTTTTT